The T cell receptor beta chain under discussion was sequenced for a study of PD-1 blockade in classical Hodgkin lymphoma. Study-level background: Patients had nivolumab dosed at 3 mg/kg, delivered intravenously every 2 weeks.

Study-level points and caveats: At C4D1, TCR diversity had climbed significantly for CD4+ cells, though not for CD8+ cells. Diversity similar to that of newly diagnosed patients was seen at baseline in complete responders.

Every patient experienced relapse after autologous stem cell transplantation, and brentuximab vedotin exposure varied. Germline V gene data show CDR1 as SGHVS and CDR2 as FQNEAQ. V trimming: 1 base; J trimming: 4 bases; junction bases outside the gene matches: 12. The CDR3 consists of 17 residues. Using immunoSEQ multiplex PCR, the repertoire was profiled, and TCRdb retains in-frame clones only, with some absent. The sample shows over 50,000 clones, around two thirds of them seen only once. Worth noting for this clone: Its antigen is undetermined.

The clonotype was recovered from a human donor with classical Hodgkin lymphoma. The input for sequencing was peripheral blood mononuclear cells (PBMCs), taken before the second cycle of nivolumab. The J gene is TRBJ1-1, the V gene TRBV7-8; 7 positions agree with TRBD1. The CDR3 bases are TGTGCCAGCAGCTTAGAAGCCCTGACAGGGACGGGCACTGAAGCTTTCTTT. It translates to CASSLEALTGTGTEAFF.